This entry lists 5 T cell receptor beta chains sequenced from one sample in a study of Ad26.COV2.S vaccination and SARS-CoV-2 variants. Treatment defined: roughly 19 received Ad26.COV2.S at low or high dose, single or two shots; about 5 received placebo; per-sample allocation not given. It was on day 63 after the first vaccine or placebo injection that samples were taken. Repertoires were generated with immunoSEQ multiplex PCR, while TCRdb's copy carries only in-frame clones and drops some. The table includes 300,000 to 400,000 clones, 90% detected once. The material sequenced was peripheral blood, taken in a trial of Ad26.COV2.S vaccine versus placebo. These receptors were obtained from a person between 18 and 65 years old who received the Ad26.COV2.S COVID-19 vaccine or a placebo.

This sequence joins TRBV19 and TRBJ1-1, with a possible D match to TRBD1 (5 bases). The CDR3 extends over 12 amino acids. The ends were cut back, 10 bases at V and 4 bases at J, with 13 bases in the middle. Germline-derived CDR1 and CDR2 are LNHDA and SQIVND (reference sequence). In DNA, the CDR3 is TGTGCCACCCTTCAGAGGGGCACTGAAGCTTTCTTT. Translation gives CATLQRGTEAFF.

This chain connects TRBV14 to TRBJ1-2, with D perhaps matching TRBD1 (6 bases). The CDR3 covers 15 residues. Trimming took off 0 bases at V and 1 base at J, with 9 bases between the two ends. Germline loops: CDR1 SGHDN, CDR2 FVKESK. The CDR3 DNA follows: TGTGCCAGCAGCCAAGAACGGGGGCGTAACTATGGCTACACCTTC. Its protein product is CASSQERGRNYGYTF.

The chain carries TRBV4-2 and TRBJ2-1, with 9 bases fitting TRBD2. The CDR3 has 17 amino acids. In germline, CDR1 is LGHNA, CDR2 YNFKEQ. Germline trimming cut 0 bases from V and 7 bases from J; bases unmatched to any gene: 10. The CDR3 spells CASSQESGSLAGNEQFF. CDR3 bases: TGTGCCAGCAGCCAAGAGTCAGGTTCACTAGCGGGTAATGAGCAGTTCTTC.

The CDR3 nucleotides read TGTGCCAGCAGATTATCCGGGCTCGACAATGAGCAGTTCTTC. Encoded protein: CASRLSGLDNEQFF. The rearrangement joins TRBV14 to TRBJ2-1, with no clear D. CDR1 SGHDN and CDR2 FVKESK come from the germline V gene. Trimming shortened V by 6 bases and J by 5 bases, and 14 bases separated the two germline ends. This CDR3 is built from 14 residues.

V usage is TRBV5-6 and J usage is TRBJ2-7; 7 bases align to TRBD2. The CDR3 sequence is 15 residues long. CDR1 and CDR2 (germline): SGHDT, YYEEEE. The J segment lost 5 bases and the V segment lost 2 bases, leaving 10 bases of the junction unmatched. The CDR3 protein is CASSFLLAGRHEQYV. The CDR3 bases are TGTGCCAGCAGCTTTCTATTAGCGGGCCGTCACGAGCAGTACGTC.